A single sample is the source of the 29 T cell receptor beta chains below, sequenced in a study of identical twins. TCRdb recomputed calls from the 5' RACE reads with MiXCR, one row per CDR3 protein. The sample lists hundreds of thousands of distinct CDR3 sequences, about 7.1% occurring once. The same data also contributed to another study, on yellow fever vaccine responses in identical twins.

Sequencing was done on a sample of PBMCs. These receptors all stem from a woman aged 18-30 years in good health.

This CDR3 is CASSFATGPYGYTF. The CDR3 DNA sequence: TGTGCCAGCAGCTTCGCTACAGGGCCCTATGGCTACACCTTC. The J gene is TRBJ1-2, the V gene TRBV11-1; weak D call: TRBD1 (6 bases). Looked up from germline, CDR1 is SGHAT and CDR2 is FQDESV (reference sequence). V lost 3 bases and J 4 bases, leaving 12 bases between the germline ends. This CDR3 comprises 14 residues.

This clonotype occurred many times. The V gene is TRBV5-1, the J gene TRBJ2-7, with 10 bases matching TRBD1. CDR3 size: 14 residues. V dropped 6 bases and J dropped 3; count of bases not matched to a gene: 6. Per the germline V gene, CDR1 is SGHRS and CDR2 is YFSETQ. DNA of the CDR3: TGCGCCAGCACCGCCGGGACAGGGGTCTACGAGCAGTACTTC. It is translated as CASTAGTGVYEQYF.

CDR3 protein: CASSAATGRMNTEAFF. CDR3 coding DNA: TGTGCCAGCAGTGCAGCCACAGGGAGGATGAACACTGAAGCTTTCTTT. J is TRBJ1-1 and V is TRBV6-1, with a weak D call TRBD1 (6 bases). CDR3 length equals 16 residues. Germline V gene sequence: CDR1 MNHNS, CDR2 SASEGT. Trimming took off 4 bases at V and 0 bases at J, with 15 bases between the two ends.

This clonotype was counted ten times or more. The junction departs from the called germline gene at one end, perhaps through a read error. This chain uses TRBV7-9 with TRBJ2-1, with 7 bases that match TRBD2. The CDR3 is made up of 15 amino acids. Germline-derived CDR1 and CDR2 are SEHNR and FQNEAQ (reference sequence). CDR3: CPSSLLASGNNEQFF. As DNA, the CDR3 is TGTCCCAGCAGCTTATTGGCTAGCGGAAACAATGAGCAGTTCTTC.

The CDR3 DNA sequence: TGTGCCAGTACCTCGGGACACTCCTCCGATGAGCAGTTCTTC. This codes for CASTSGHSSDEQFF. The J gene is TRBJ2-1, the V gene TRBV19, with a tentative D call TRBD1 (6 bases). Germline loops: CDR1 LNHDA, CDR2 SQIVND (reference sequence). Trimming left V 7 bases short and J 8 bases short, with 18 bases between. This CDR3 spans 14 amino acids.

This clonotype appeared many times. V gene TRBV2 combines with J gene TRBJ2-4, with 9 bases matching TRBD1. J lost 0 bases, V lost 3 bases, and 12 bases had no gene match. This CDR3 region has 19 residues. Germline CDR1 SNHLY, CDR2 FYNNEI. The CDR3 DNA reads TGTGCCAGCAGTGAGGGGGGACAGGGTCTTCCCCTAGCCAAAAACATTCAGTACTTC. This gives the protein CASSEGGQGLPLAKNIQYF.

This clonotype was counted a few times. The CDR3 sequence is CSAGWVTGELFF. The CDR3 nucleotides read TGCAGCGCTGGATGGGTCACCGGGGAGCTGTTTTTT. The chain couples TRBV29-1 to TRBJ2-2; D is unclear. There are 12 residues in the CDR3. The V end was cut by 7 bases, the J end by 4 bases, with 10 bases between. CDR1 is SQVTM, CDR2 ANQGSEA, per germline.

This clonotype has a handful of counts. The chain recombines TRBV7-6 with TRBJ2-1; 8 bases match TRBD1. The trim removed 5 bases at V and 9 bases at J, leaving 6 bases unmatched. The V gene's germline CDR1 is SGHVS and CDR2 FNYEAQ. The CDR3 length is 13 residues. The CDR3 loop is CASSADRVVEQFF. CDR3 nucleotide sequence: TGTGCCAGCAGCGCGGACAGGGTCGTTGAGCAGTTCTTC.

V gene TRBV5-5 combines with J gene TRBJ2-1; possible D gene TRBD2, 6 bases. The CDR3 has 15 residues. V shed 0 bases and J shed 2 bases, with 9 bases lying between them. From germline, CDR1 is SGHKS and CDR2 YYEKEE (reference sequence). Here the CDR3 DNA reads TGTGCCAGCAGCTTGGCCCAGCGGGCCTACAATGAGCAGTTCTTC. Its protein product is CASSLAQRAYNEQFF.

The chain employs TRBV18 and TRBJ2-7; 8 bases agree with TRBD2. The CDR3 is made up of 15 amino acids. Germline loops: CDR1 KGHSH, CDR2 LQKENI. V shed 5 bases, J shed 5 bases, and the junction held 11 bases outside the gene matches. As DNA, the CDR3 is TGTGCCAGCTCAAGGACCGGGACTAGAGGGGACGAGCAGTACTTC. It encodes CASSRTGTRGDEQYF.

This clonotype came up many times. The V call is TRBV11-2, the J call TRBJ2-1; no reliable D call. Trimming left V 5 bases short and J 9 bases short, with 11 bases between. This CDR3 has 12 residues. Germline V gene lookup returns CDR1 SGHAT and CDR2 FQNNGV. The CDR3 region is CASSQKRVEQFF. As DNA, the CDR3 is TGTGCCAGCAGCCAAAAAAGGGTTGAGCAGTTCTTC.

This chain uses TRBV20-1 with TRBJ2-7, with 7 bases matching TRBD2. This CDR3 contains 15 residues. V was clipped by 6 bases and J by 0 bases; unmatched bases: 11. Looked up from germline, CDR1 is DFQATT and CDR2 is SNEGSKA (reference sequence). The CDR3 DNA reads TGCAGTGCCCGCGGACGGCGGGGGAGCTCCTACGAGCAGTACTTC. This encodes CSARGRRGSSYEQYF.

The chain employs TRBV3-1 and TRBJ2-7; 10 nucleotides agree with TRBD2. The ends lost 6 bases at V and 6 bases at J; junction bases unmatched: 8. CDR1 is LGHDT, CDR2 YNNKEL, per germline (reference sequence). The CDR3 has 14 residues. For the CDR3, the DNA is TGTGCCAGCAGACGGAGCGGGAGGGCTTCCGAGCAGTACTTC. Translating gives CASRRSGRASEQYF.

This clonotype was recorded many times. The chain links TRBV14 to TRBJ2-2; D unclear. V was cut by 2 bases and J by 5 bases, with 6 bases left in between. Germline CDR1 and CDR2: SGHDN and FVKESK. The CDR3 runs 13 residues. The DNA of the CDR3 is TGTGCCAGCAGCCAACCGGCGACCGGGGAGCTGTTTTTT. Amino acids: CASSQPATGELFF.

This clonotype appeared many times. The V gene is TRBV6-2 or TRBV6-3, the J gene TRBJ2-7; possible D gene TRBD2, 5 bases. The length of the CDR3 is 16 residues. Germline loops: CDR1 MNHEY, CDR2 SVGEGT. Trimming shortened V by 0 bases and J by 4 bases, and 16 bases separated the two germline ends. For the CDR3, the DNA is TGTGCCAGCAGTTACTCACAGTCTAGCAGCCCGTACGAGCAGTACGTC. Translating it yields CASSYSQSSSPYEQYV.

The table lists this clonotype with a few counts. CDR3 sequence reads: CAISENRELDTQYF. CDR3 nucleotides: TGTGCCATCAGTGAGAACCGGGAGCTAGATACGCAGTATTTT. This chain connects TRBV10-3 to TRBJ2-3, with a weak D call TRBD2 (6 bases). V lost 2 bases and J 5 bases, leaving 11 bases between the germline ends. In germline, CDR1 is ENHRY, CDR2 SYGVKD. The CDR3 spans 14 residues.

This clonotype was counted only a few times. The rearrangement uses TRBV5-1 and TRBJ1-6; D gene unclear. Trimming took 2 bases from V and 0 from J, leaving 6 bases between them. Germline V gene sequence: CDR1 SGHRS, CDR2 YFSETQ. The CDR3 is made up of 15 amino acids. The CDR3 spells CASSFSSSYNSPLHF. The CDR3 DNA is TGCGCCAGCAGCTTTAGCAGCTCCTATAATTCACCCCTCCACTTT.

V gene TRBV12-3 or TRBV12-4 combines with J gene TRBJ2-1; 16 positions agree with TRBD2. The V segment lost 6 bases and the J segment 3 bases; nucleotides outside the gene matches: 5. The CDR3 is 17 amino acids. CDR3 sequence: CASRGLAGGTVYNEQFF. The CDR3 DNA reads TGTGCCAGCAGGGGACTAGCGGGAGGGACGGTCTACAATGAGCAGTTCTTC.

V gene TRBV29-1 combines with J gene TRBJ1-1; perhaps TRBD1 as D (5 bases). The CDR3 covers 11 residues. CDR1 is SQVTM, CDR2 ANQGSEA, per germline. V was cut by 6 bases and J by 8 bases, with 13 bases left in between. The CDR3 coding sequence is TGCAGCGTCGCACCAGGGCCCGAAGCTTTCTTT. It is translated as CSVAPGPEAFF.

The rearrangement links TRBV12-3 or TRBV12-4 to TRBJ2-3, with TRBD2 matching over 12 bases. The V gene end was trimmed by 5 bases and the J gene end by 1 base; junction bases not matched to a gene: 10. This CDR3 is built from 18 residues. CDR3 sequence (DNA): TGTGCCAGCAGTCCGAACTCGCGACTAGCGGGAGGCACAGATACGCAGTATTTT. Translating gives CASSPNSRLAGGTDTQYF.

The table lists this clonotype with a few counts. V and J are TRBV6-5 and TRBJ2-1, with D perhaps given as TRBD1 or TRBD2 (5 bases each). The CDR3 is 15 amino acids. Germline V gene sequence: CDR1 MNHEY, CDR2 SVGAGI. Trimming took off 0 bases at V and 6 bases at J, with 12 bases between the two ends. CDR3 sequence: CASSYSWGTANEQFF. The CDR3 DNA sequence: TGTGCCAGCAGTTACTCCTGGGGGACCGCCAATGAGCAGTTCTTC.

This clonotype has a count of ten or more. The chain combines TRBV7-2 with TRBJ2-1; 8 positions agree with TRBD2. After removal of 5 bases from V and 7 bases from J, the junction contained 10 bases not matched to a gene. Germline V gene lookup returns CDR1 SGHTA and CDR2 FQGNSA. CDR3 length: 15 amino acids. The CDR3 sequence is CASSLGLASQNEQFF. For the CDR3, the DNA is TGTGCCAGCAGCCTCGGACTAGCTTCGCAGAATGAGCAGTTCTTC.

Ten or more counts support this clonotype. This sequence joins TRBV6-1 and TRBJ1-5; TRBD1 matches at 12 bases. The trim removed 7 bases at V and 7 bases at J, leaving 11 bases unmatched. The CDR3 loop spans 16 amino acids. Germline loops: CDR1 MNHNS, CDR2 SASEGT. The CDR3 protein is CASTLGGQGAGQPQHF. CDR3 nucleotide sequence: TGTGCCAGCACCCTGGGGGGACAGGGGGCAGGCCAGCCCCAGCATTTT.

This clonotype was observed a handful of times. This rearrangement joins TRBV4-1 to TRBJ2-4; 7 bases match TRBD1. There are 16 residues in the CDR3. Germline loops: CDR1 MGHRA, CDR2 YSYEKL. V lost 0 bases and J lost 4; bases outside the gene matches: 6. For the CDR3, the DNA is TGCGCCAGCAGCCAAGATCTAGACAGGGCTAAAAACATTCAGTACTTC. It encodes CASSQDLDRAKNIQYF.

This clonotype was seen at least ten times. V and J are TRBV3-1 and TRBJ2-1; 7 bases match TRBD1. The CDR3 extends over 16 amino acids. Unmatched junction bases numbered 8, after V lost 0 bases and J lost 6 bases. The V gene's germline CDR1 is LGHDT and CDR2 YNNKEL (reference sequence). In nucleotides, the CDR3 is TGTGCCAGCAGCCAAGACTTCGACAGGGAAGGCAATGAGCAGTTCTTC. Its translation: CASSQDFDREGNEQFF.

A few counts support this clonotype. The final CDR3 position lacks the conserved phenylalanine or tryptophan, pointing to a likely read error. The CDR3 DNA reads as TGTGCCAGCAGCCCCCCCTCTAGCGCTCGGGAGACCCAGTACTCC. It yields the protein CASSPPSSARETQYS. J is TRBJ2-5 and V is TRBV3-1; TRBD2 might be the D (6 bases). Trimming stripped 4 bases from V and 5 bases from J, with 17 bases between. CDR3 length: 15 residues. Germline loops: CDR1 LGHDT, CDR2 YNNKEL (reference sequence).

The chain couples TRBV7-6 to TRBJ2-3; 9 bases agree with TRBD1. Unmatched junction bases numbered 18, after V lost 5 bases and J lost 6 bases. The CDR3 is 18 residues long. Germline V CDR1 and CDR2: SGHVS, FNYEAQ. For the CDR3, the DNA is TGTGCCAGCAGCCTAAAGAGGTTTGGACAGGGGTTTCCGGATACGCAGTATTTT. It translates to CASSLKRFGQGFPDTQYF.

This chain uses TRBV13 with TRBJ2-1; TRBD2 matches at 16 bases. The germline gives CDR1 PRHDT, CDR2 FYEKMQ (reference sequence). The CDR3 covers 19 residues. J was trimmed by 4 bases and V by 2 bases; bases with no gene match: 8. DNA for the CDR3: TGTGCCAGCAGCTTATTTTCGCCGGGACTAGCGGGAGGGTACAATGAGCAGTTCTTC. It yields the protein CASSLFSPGLAGGYNEQFF.

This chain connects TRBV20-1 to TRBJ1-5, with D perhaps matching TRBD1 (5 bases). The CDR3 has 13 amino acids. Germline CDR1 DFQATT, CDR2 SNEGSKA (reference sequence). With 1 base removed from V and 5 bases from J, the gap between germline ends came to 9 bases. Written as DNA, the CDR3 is TGCAGTGCTAGAGCCAGGGTGGATCAGCCCCAGCATTTT. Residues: CSARARVDQPQHF.